Listed below are T cell receptor beta chains from one sample, sequenced in a study of blood T cell repertoires in COVID-19. The data were produced by immunoSEQ multiplex PCR, yet TCRdb's version contains in-frame clones alone and is incomplete. The table lists some 150,000 clones, 84% of them singletons. The sequencing input was peripheral blood. The origin of the receptors is a woman in her fifties or sixties in a cohort sampled during active or convalescent COVID-19. Both conserved end residues are part of each CDR3. The D gene is left open where the match is weak. Where a row states a size, it is once, few, many or the class of an expanded clone; other rows omit it.

J,V,size,D,CDR3,DNA
TRBJ1-2,TRBV12-3/TRBV12-4,NA,NA,CASSPGFGYTF,TGTGCCAGCAGTCCGGGTTTTGGCTACACCTTC
TRBJ2-7,TRBV5-1,NA,NA,CASSLGQGAYEQYF,TGCGCCAGCAGCTTGGGGCAGGGTGCCTACGAGCAGTACTTC
TRBJ2-7,TRBV5-8,NA,TRBD1,CASSTTQGAKGEQYF,TGTGCCAGCAGTACCACTCAGGGGGCGAAAGGCGAGCAGTACTTC
TRBJ2-1,TRBV7-2,NA,NA,CASSRGVGASSYNEQFF,TGTGCCAGCAGCCGCGGGGTCGGGGCCAGCTCCTACAATGAGCAGTTCTTC
TRBJ2-1,TRBV10-2,NA,NA,CATLQGTHNEQFF,TGCGCCACCCTACAGGGGACTCACAATGAGCAGTTCTTC
TRBJ1-5,TRBV19,NA,TRBD1,CASSTRPGTEANQPQHF,TGTGCCAGTAGTACAAGACCCGGGACAGAAGCCAATCAGCCCCAGCATTTT
TRBJ1-1,TRBV7-8,NA,TRBD1,CASSSRTGNTEAFF,TGTGCCAGCAGCAGCCGGACAGGGAACACTGAAGCTTTCTTT
TRBJ1-1,TRBV11-2,NA,NA,CASSFMATANTEAFF,TGTGCCAGCAGCTTCATGGCGACAGCGAACACTGAAGCTTTCTTT
TRBJ2-3,TRBV3-1/TRBV3-2,NA,NA,CASSNQDTQYF,TGTGCCAGCAGCAATCAGGATACGCAGTATTTT
TRBJ2-5,TRBV11-2,once,TRBD2,CASRSLAGARGTQYF,TGTGCCAGCAGGTCCCTAGCGGGGGCCCGGGGGACCCAGTACTTC
TRBJ2-7,TRBV25-1,NA,TRBD1,CASSVNPGQGAYEQYF,TGTGCCAGCAGTGTCAACCCGGGACAGGGGGCCTACGAGCAGTACTTC
TRBJ2-7,TRBV23-1,NA,TRBD1,CASSQYIIRDRECEQYF,TGCGCCAGCAGCCAATACATTATCCGGGACAGGGAATGCGAGCAGTACTTC
TRBJ1-1,TRBV30,NA,NA,CASGGGSRSEAFF,TGTGCCTCCGGGGGGGGGTCACGAAGTGAAGCTTTCTTT
TRBJ1-5,TRBV6-2/TRBV6-3,NA,NA,CASSYSGGWPQHF,TGTGCCAGCAGTTACTCAGGGGGTTGGCCCCAGCATTTT
TRBJ2-5,TRBV2,NA,TRBD1,CASSVTGVETQYF,TGTGCCAGCAGTGTGACAGGGGTGGAGACCCAGTACTTC
TRBJ1-5,TRBV4-1,NA,TRBD1,CASSQQDRGGQPQHF,TGCGCCAGCAGCCAACAGGACAGGGGTGGTCAGCCCCAGCATTTT
TRBJ2-3,TRBV5-1,NA,TRBD1,CASSLGQANTDTQYF,TGCGCCAGCAGTTTGGGACAGGCAAACACAGATACGCAGTATTTT
TRBJ2-1,TRBV7-8,NA,NA,CASSLYLGEVQEQFF,TGTGCCAGCAGCTTATATTTGGGGGAGGTACAGGAGCAGTTCTTC
TRBJ2-7,TRBV28,once,TRBD2,CASSSTSRGRAYEQYF,TGTGCCAGCAGTTCCACCAGTCGGGGGAGGGCTTACGAGCAGTACTTC
TRBJ2-1,TRBV6-2/TRBV6-3,NA,NA,CASSYGRAPFDNEQFF,TGTGCCAGCAGTTACGGGCGGGCCCCATTCGACAATGAGCAGTTCTTC
TRBJ1-2,TRBV6-5,NA,TRBD1,CASRPGQTNYGYTF,TGTGCCAGCAGACCGGGACAGACGAACTATGGCTACACCTTC
TRBJ1-1,TRBV5-1,NA,NA,CASSLDRFEAFF,TGCGCCAGCAGCTTGGACAGATTTGAAGCTTTCTTT